Presented here are 31 T cell receptor beta chains from one specimen sequenced in a study of shared clonotypes between healthy human individuals. Positively selected for CCR7, the CD45RO-negative cells used as naive CD8 cells excluded terminally differentiated effector memory CD45RA+ cells. The data were produced by immunoSEQ multiplex PCR, yet TCRdb's version contains in-frame clones alone and is incomplete. The sample includes hundreds of thousands of clones, roughly 98% of them seen just once. Input material: naive CD8+ T cells sorted from blood. These TCRs come from a man aged 25-40 years in good health.

V usage is TRBV7-7 and J usage is TRBJ2-5; no clear D gene. Germline lookup yields CDR1 SSHAT and CDR2 FNYEAQ (reference sequence). The CDR3 has 13 amino acids. The V end was cut by 2 bases, the J end by 5 bases, with 9 bases between. The CDR3 spells CASSLWLGETQYF. As DNA, the CDR3 is TGTGCCAGCAGCTTATGGTTGGGGGAGACCCAGTACTTC.

The J gene is TRBJ1-5, the V gene TRBV27, with D possibly matching TRBD1 (5 bases). This CDR3 is 14 amino acids long. The germline V and J ends were trimmed by 5 bases and 7 bases, with 15 bases remaining between them. The germline CDR1 and CDR2 sequences are MNHEY and SMNVEV (reference sequence). The CDR3 loop reads CASSPSGAGQPQHF. CDR3 DNA sequence: TGTGCCAGCAGTCCCTCCGGGGCTGGGCAGCCCCAGCATTTT.

This clone was found once. The chain combines TRBV30 with TRBJ2-1, with D perhaps matching TRBD1 or TRBD2 (6 bases each). The CDR3 covers 18 residues. V was clipped by 1 base and J by 2 bases, with 21 bases between them. CDR1 is GTSNPN, CDR2 SVGIG, per germline (reference sequence). CDR3 loop: CAWSGPGAFSRTYNEQFF. The DNA for the CDR3 is TGTGCCTGGAGTGGCCCGGGGGCCTTTAGTAGGACCTACAATGAGCAGTTCTTC. Filled out from reference TRBV30 and TRBJ2-1, the complete variable domain reads SQTIHQWPATLVQPVGSPLSLECTVEGTSNPNLYWYRQAAGRGLQLLFYSVGIGQISSEVPQNLSASRPQDRQFILSSKKLLLSDSGFYLCAWSGPGAFSRTYNEQFFGPGTRLTVL.

CDR3 amino acids: CASSLDRTGSTGELFF. The CDR3 region has the DNA TGCGCCAGCAGCCTAGACCGGACAGGCTCCACCGGGGAGCTGTTTTTT. The J gene is TRBJ2-2, the V gene TRBV4-3, with TRBD1 identical over 7 bases. The germline CDR1 and CDR2 sequences are LGHNA and YSLEER. J gave up 4 bases and V 4 bases, and 9 bases lay outside the gene matches. This CDR3 has 16 amino acids.

The table lists this clone with a count of one. The chain links TRBV10-1 to TRBJ2-3, with a possible D match to TRBD2 (6 bases). The length of the CDR3 is 16 residues. Germline CDR1 WNHNN, CDR2 SYGVQD (reference sequence). Trimming pared 0 bases from V and 1 base from J, leaving 11 bases between. The CDR3 sequence: CASSESVGGGTDTQYF. Written as DNA, the CDR3 is TGCGCCAGCAGTGAGTCGGTGGGAGGCGGCACAGATACGCAGTATTTT.

This rearrangement joins TRBV6-1 to TRBJ2-7, with 7 bases matching TRBD1. Germline-derived CDR1 and CDR2 are MNHNS and SASEGT. This CDR3 comprises 16 residues. With 5 bases clipped from V and 2 bases from J, the junction kept 12 bases outside the gene matches. DNA for the CDR3: TGTGCCAGCAGTCAAGAGCCGACAGGGCAAACCTACGAGCAGTACTTC. This encodes CASSQEPTGQTYEQYF.

V usage is TRBV16 and J usage is TRBJ2-7; 8 bases match TRBD2. Germline CDR1 KGHSY, CDR2 FQNENV. V was pared by 2 bases and J by 4 bases, with 10 bases of the junction left unmatched. The CDR3 consists of 16 residues. The DNA of the CDR3 is TGTGCCAGCAGCCAACAGGCCAGCGGGAGCTCTTACGAGCAGTACTTC. Its translation is CASSQQASGSSYEQYF. Based on the CDR3 plus reference TRBV16 and TRBJ2-7, the full variable domain is GEEVAQTPKHLVRGEGQKAKLYCAPIKGHSYVFWYQQVLKNEFKFLISFQNENVFDETGMPKERFSAKCLPNSPCSLEIQATKLEDSAVYFCASSQQASGSSYEQYFGPGTRLTVT.

The chain recombines TRBV29-1 with TRBJ2-7; TRBD2 agrees at 11 bases. The germline CDR1 and CDR2 sequences are SQVTM and ANQGSEA. This CDR3 region has 14 residues. V lost 2 bases, J lost 1 base, and 1 base stayed unmatched. The CDR3 DNA sequence: TGCAGCGTTGAAAGACTAGCGGGGTCCTACGAGCAGTACTTC. As protein: CSVERLAGSYEQYF.

Turning to this clone: The sample carries other DNA sequences with the same CDR3. The chain couples TRBV27 to TRBJ2-7; tentatively, D is TRBD1 or TRBD2 (6 bases each). Trimming stripped 2 bases from V and 2 bases from J, with 10 bases between. CDR1 is MNHEY, CDR2 SMNVEV, per germline (reference sequence). The CDR3 totals 14 residues. The CDR3 is CASSLTGAAYEQYF. The CDR3, as DNA: TGTGCCAGCAGTTTAACGGGGGCCGCCTACGAGCAGTACTTC.

This sequence joins TRBV29-1 and TRBJ1-1, with TRBD1 identical over 7 bases. CDR1 and CDR2 from the germline V gene are SQVTM and ANQGSEA. This CDR3 spans 12 amino acids. V lost 4 bases to trimming and J lost 5 bases; unmatched junction nucleotides: 4. The CDR3 DNA sequence: TGCAGCGTTGGGGGACAGTTGACTGAAGCTTTCTTT. It encodes CSVGGQLTEAFF.

V gene TRBV10-1 combines with J gene TRBJ1-5; D remains ambiguous. V was cut by 7 bases and J by 7 bases, with 2 bases left in between. Germline assignment: CDR1 WNHNN and CDR2 SYGVQD (reference sequence). There are 9 residues in the CDR3. The CDR3 is CASMQPQHF. DNA for the CDR3: TGCGCCAGCATGCAGCCCCAGCATTTT.

The chain carries TRBV6-5 and TRBJ1-2; 8 bases fit TRBD1. The V gene's germline CDR1 is MNHEY and CDR2 SVGAGI. J was trimmed by 11 bases and V by 10 bases; bases with no gene match: 9. This CDR3 region has 11 residues. The CDR3 loop is CAIQQGDGYTF. CDR3 sequence (DNA): TGTGCCATCCAACAGGGGGACGGATACACCTTC.

The chain has TRBV7-2 and TRBJ2-1, with 7 bases lining up with TRBD2. V lost 3 bases and J lost 1; bases outside the gene matches: 9. The germline CDR1 and CDR2 sequences are SGHTA and FQGNSA. The CDR3 runs 17 residues. The DNA for the CDR3 is TGTGCCAGCAGCTTTGTTGGCGGGAGCGATTCCTACAATGAGCAGTTCTTC. It yields the protein CASSFVGGSDSYNEQFF.

J is TRBJ2-1 and V is TRBV9, with a tentative D call TRBD1 (5 bases). CDR1 is SGDLS and CDR2 is YYNGEE in the germline V gene. The ends were cut back, 4 bases at V and 2 bases at J, with 13 bases in the middle. The CDR3 covers 15 residues. As DNA, the CDR3 is TGTGCCAGCAGCCGATTCGACAGTACCTACAATGAGCAGTTCTTC. Protein: CASSRFDSTYNEQFF.

V and J are TRBV5-4 and TRBJ2-7; weak D call: TRBD2 (5 bases). Germline CDR1 reads SGHNT; CDR2 reads YYREEE (reference sequence). The CDR3 runs 14 residues. The V and J ends lost 4 bases and 4 bases respectively, with 15 bases between them. This CDR3 reads CASSTWTGGYEQYF. CDR3 nucleotide sequence: TGTGCCAGCAGCACTTGGACTGGCGGTTACGAGCAGTACTTC.

V and J are TRBV27 and TRBJ2-5; D perhaps matches TRBD1 (5 bases). Trimming cost V 4 bases and J 4 bases, with 10 bases left between them. Germline-derived CDR1 and CDR2 are MNHEY and SMNVEV (reference sequence). The CDR3 contains 13 residues. CDR3 DNA sequence: TGTGCCAGCAGTTACAGGTCGGGAGAGACCCAGTACTTC. This sequence encodes CASSYRSGETQYF.

V is TRBV10-3 and J is TRBJ2-3; no reliable D call. The V and J ends lost 2 bases and 4 bases respectively, with 4 bases between them. The CDR3 is 12 residues long. Germline V gives CDR1 ENHRY, CDR2 SYGVKD. In nucleotides, the CDR3 is TGTGCCATCAGTGAGAGGGCAGATACGCAGTATTTT. Protein: CAISERADTQYF.

This clone was counted once. The V call is TRBV6-5, the J call TRBJ1-1; 7 nucleotides match TRBD1. Germline V gives CDR1 MNHEY, CDR2 SVGAGI. V dropped 2 bases and J dropped 10; count of bases not matched to a gene: 4. CDR3 length: 12 residues. CDR3 region: CASSYPTGRAFF. The CDR3 coding sequence is TGTGCCAGCAGTTACCCGACAGGGAGAGCTTTCTTT.

The rearrangement joins TRBV6-1 to TRBJ2-7, with D perhaps TRBD1 (6 bases). Germline values: CDR1 MNHNS, CDR2 SASEGT. The V and J ends lost 4 bases and 0 bases respectively, with 13 bases between them. This CDR3 region has 15 residues. The CDR3 DNA is TGTGCCAGCAGTGTAGGGGACACCAACTCCTACGAGCAGTACTTC. It yields the protein CASSVGDTNSYEQYF.

V gene TRBV7-8 combines with J gene TRBJ2-7; perhaps D is TRBD1 or TRBD2 (5 bases each). Trimming cost V 6 bases and J 3 bases, with 15 bases left between them. Germline loops: CDR1 SGHVS, CDR2 FQNEAQ. The CDR3 extends over 14 amino acids. The DNA for the CDR3 is TGTGCCAGCAGTCCCGTGGCTGGGGGCTACGAGCAGTACTTC. Translation: CASSPVAGGYEQYF.

This chain connects TRBV2 to TRBJ2-1; TRBD2 is a possible D gene (6 bases). Germline V gene sequence: CDR1 SNHLY, CDR2 FYNNEI. CDR3 length equals 15 residues. Trimming shortened V by 3 bases and J by 6 bases, and 15 bases separated the two germline ends. CDR3 in amino acids: CASSDGTAALNEQFF. For the CDR3, the DNA is TGTGCCAGCAGTGATGGGACTGCTGCCCTCAATGAGCAGTTCTTC.

This chain links TRBV7-9 with TRBJ2-3, with D unresolved. V gave up 5 bases and J gave up 6 bases, with 12 bases separating them. The CDR3 spans 13 residues. Germline V gene lookup returns CDR1 SEHNR and CDR2 FQNEAQ (reference sequence). The CDR3 is CASSPSMVDTQYF. CDR3 bases: TGTGCCAGCAGCCCCTCGATGGTGGATACGCAGTATTTT.

V usage is TRBV11-2 and J usage is TRBJ2-1, with 8 bases lining up with TRBD1. V lost 0 bases to trimming and J lost 7 bases; unmatched junction nucleotides: 17. The V gene's germline CDR1 is SGHAT and CDR2 FQNNGV. This CDR3 is built from 19 residues. The CDR3 DNA is TGTGCCAGCAGCTTAGAAGTACAGGGGGTAGGATCAATTCGGAATGAGCAGTTCTTC. It encodes CASSLEVQGVGSIRNEQFF.

The rearrangement joins TRBV13 to TRBJ2-3; 7 bases match TRBD1. V shed 2 bases and J 2 bases; nucleotides not matched to a gene: 7. There are 16 residues in the CDR3. Germline V gene sequence: CDR1 PRHDT, CDR2 FYEKMQ (reference sequence). As DNA, the CDR3 is TGTGCCAGCAGCTTACAGGGGGTCTGGGTCACAGATACGCAGTATTTT. It translates to CASSLQGVWVTDTQYF.

On this clone: The sample contains more than one DNA sequence encoding this CDR3. The chain joins TRBV18 to TRBJ2-5, with 7 bases that match TRBD2. Germline V gives CDR1 KGHSH, CDR2 LQKENI. The CDR3 has 13 residues. The J segment lost 5 bases and the V segment lost 0 bases, leaving 0 bases of the junction unmatched. Here the CDR3 reads CASSPPGGETQYF. DNA for the CDR3: TGTGCCAGCTCACCACCGGGGGGGGAGACCCAGTACTTC.

J is TRBJ1-1 and V is TRBV7-2, with D possibly TRBD1 on 5 matching bases. Trimming took 0 bases from V and 4 from J, leaving 9 bases between them. The germline V gene encodes CDR1 SGHTA and CDR2 FQGNSA. The CDR3 contains 14 residues. CDR3 in DNA: TGTGCCAGCAGCTTAGCGGGCAGGGTCACTGAAGCTTTCTTT. Translating it yields CASSLAGRVTEAFF. The variable domain in full, completed from reference TRBV7-2 and TRBJ1-1, reads GAGVSQSPSNKVTEKGKDVELRCDPISGHTALYWYRQSLGQGLEFLIYFQGNSAPDKSGLPSDRFSAERTGGSVSTLTIQRTQQEDSAVYLCASSLAGRVTEAFFGQGTRLTVV.

The rearrangement joins TRBV29-1 to TRBJ2-1; TRBD2 aligns across 9 bases. After removal of 3 bases from V and 0 bases from J, the junction contained 0 bases not matched to a gene. CDR3 size: 14 residues. The germline V gene has CDR1 SQVTM and CDR2 ANQGSEA. The CDR3 is CSVDSGSSYNEQFF. The CDR3 region has the DNA TGCAGCGTTGATAGCGGGAGCTCCTACAATGAGCAGTTCTTC.

The chain carries TRBV6-1 and TRBJ2-1, with a possible D match to TRBD2 (6 bases). This CDR3 has 11 amino acids. The germline CDR1 and CDR2 sequences are MNHNS and SASEGT. Trimming cost V 1 base and J 12 bases, with 7 bases left between them. CDR3 loop: CASSEDGGQFF. CDR3 nucleotides: TGTGCCAGCAGTGAAGACGGGGGGCAGTTCTTC.

This chain connects TRBV2 to TRBJ2-7; 9 bases match TRBD2. Germline V lookup: CDR1 SNHLY, CDR2 FYNNEI. The V gene end was trimmed by 4 bases and the J gene end by 2 bases; junction bases not matched to a gene: 9. The CDR3 runs 16 residues. CDR3 nucleotide sequence: TGTGCCAGCAGTGGCGGTAGGACTAGCGTAACCTACGAGCAGTACTTC. As protein: CASSGGRTSVTYEQYF.

The gene calls are TRBV27 and TRBJ2-7; D is unclear. The CDR3 has 13 amino acids. Germline values: CDR1 MNHEY, CDR2 SMNVEV (reference sequence). The V end was cut by 0 bases, the J end by 5 bases, with 8 bases between. CDR3 sequence reads: CASSLSLRHEQYF. In nucleotides, the CDR3 is TGTGCCAGCAGTTTATCCTTGCGCCACGAGCAGTACTTC.

The chain uses TRBV5-1 and TRBJ2-7; tentatively, D is TRBD2 (6 bases). Per germline, CDR1 SGHRS and CDR2 YFSETQ. CDR3 length: 17 residues. Trimming shortened V by 3 bases and J by 1 base, and 20 bases separated the two germline ends. Here the CDR3 reads CASSSEGSSSNSYEQYF. CDR3 bases: TGCGCCAGCAGCTCGGAGGGATCCTCCTCAAATTCCTACGAGCAGTACTTC.